This TCR beta chain derives from a study of control samples from healthy donors and cancer patients. Sequencing was performed with immunoSEQ multiplex PCR; in TCRdb, only in-frame clones are kept and a portion is missing. This table has 90,000 to 130,000 clones, over 75% appearing once. This CDR3 comprises 14 residues. Germline V gene data show CDR1 as LNHDA and CDR2 as SQIVND (reference sequence). V lost 3 bases to trimming and J lost 8 bases, with 16 bases between them. The sequencing sample was made of PBMCs. The J gene is TRBJ1-2, the V gene TRBV19; D is uncertain. This TCR was sampled from a woman aged 55-75 years with lung cancer. The CDR3 loop is CASSMGTTQRGYTF. In DNA form, the CDR3 reads TGTGCCAGTAGTATGGGCACAACTCAGAGGGGCTACACCTTC.